This T cell receptor (beta chain) was identified in a study of blood T cell repertoires in COVID-19. Turning to the study itself: The United States, Italy and Spain were the sources of the acute and convalescent COVID-19 samples. T cells, B-cell-depleted T cells, or PBMCs provided the cDNA or gDNA that served as material.

The CDR3 runs to 17 residues. The germline gives CDR1 SGHKS, CDR2 YYEKEE (reference sequence). The V gene end was trimmed by 0 bases and the J gene end by 2 bases; junction bases not matched to a gene: 8. Original methodology: By means of reference gene primer amplification, nucleated cell counts were estimated. Sequencing was performed with immunoSEQ multiplex PCR; in TCRdb, only in-frame clones are kept and a portion is missing. V, J and clone size reflect that table, while D and trimming were determined from the DNA. There are tens of thousands of clones in the sample; more than 75% occur only once, and around 15% lies in the top ten.

This receptor was obtained from an older man with acute or convalescent COVID-19. This chain uses TRBV5-5 with TRBJ1-5; 7 bases align to TRBD1. Sequenced input: peripheral blood. The CDR3 nucleotides read TGTGCCAGCAGCTTGGTAGGGGGCGGGGTAGGCAATCAGCCCCAGCATTTT. It codes for CASSLVGGGVGNQPQHF.